This T cell receptor beta chain was retrieved from a study of T-cell memory formation after mild COVID-19. V was clipped by 5 bases and J by 1 base; unmatched bases: 3. The CDR3 length is 15 residues. Germline V CDR1 and CDR2: KGHSH, LQKENI. Findings of the study overall: CD4/CD8 balance characterized clones contracting day 15 to 85, and CD4+ skew characterized later expanders.

This clonotype was seen a handful of times. The antigen is unknown. TCRdb passed the 5' RACE reads through MiXCR, listing each CDR3 protein once. The sample lists about 340,000 distinct CDR3 sequences; around 21% were seen once. This sequence joins TRBV18 and TRBJ2-5; 11 bases are shared with TRBD2. The sequencing sample was made of PBMCs or a T cell subset sorted from them (not recorded which). This TCR derives from an adult woman who had mild COVID-19 (a few samples of this study predate the infection). Cell type and time point are not known. The CDR3 region is CASSTTSGGQETQYF. The DNA for the CDR3 is TGTGCCAGCTCAACCACTAGCGGGGGCCAAGAGACCCAGTACTTC.